The present T cell receptor (beta chain) was sequenced within a study of identical twins. Study-wide findings and caveats: Out-of-frame alpha sequences common to twins exhibited a surplus of low generation probability. Analyses based on zero insertions could be partly confounded by invariant MAIT and iNKT cells. In cord blood, abundant beta clonotypes had fewer insertions; memory showed no trend. The conclusions drew on cross-sectional statistical analysis instead of tracking the same donors.

CDR1 is ENHRY, CDR2 SYGVKD, per germline. V was pared by 9 bases and J by 5 bases, with 7 bases of the junction left unmatched. This CDR3 is 13 amino acids long. To note about this clonotype: Its specificity is not known.

TCRdb recomputed calls from the 5' RACE reads with MiXCR, one row per CDR3 protein. Of 500,000 to 700,000 distinct CDR3 sequences listed, about 7.1% are singletons. The data also belong to a second study, concerning yellow fever vaccine responses in identical twins.

The TCR sequence derives from a woman between 18 and 30 years old in good health. This chain uses TRBV10-3 with TRBJ2-5; 9 bases match TRBD2. Sequenced input: PBMCs. CDR3: CAISWTSEETQYF. The DNA for the CDR3 is TGTGCCATTAGCTGGACTAGCGAGGAGACCCAGTACTTC.